The 22 T cell receptor beta chains given below trace back to one sample, sequenced in a study of blood T cell repertoires in COVID-19. Profiled with immunoSEQ multiplex PCR; TCRdb holds only in-frame clones, not every one. The data hold 200,000 or so clones, with roughly nine tenths observed a single time. The sample taken for sequencing was peripheral blood. All receptors derive from a woman aged 65 to 85 with acute or convalescent COVID-19.

In the case of this clone: Other DNA sequences within the sample encode an identical CDR3. The chain joins TRBV27 to TRBJ2-1, with 12 bases lining up with TRBD2. The CDR3 is 15 residues long. CDR1 MNHEY and CDR2 SMNVEV come from the germline V gene (reference sequence). After removal of 3 bases from V and 8 bases from J, the junction contained 5 bases not matched to a gene. The CDR3 loop reads CASSFRLAGGDEQFF. Written as DNA, the CDR3 is TGTGCCAGCAGTTTCCGGCTAGCGGGAGGGGATGAGCAGTTCTTC.

The genes are TRBV5-4 and TRBJ2-1, with 12 bases identical to TRBD2. Germline CDR1 and CDR2: SGHNT and YYREEE (reference sequence). The CDR3 covers 17 residues. The junction had 10 bases not matched to a gene; V was cut back by 3 bases and J by 6 bases. CDR3 residues: CASSSLTSSGGANEQFF. The CDR3 nucleotides are TGTGCCAGCAGCTCCCTAACCTCTAGCGGGGGGGCCAATGAGCAGTTCTTC.

The chain combines TRBV21-1 with TRBJ1-2; the D call TRBD1 from the table was never checked on the DNA. TRBV21-1 is a documented pseudogene. This CDR3 spans 15 amino acids. This CDR3 reads CASSKLYQGASGYTF. CDR3 coding DNA: TGTGCCAGCAGCAAACTTTATCAGGGGGCCAGTGGCTACACCTTC.

This CDR3 reads CASSLGQGGEKLFF. The CDR3 bases are TGTGCCAGCAGCCTTGGACAGGGAGGTGAAAAACTGTTTTTT. V gene TRBV7-9 combines with J gene TRBJ1-4; TRBD1 matches 8 bases. The V segment lost 5 bases and the J segment 7 bases; nucleotides outside the gene matches: 6. The germline CDR1 and CDR2 sequences are SEHNR and FQNEAQ (reference sequence). The length of the CDR3 is 14 residues. Looking up the rest from reference TRBV7-9 and TRBJ1-4 gives the full variable domain: DTGVSQNPRHKITKRGQNVTFRCDPISEHNRLYWYRQTLGQGPEFLTYFQNEAQLEKSRLLSDRFSAERPKGSFSTLEIQRTEQGDSAMYLCASSLGQGGEKLFFGSGTQLSVL.

The chain has TRBV24-1 and TRBJ2-1, with D possibly being TRBD2 (6 bases). This CDR3 spans 16 amino acids. Deletions cut 1 base from V and 0 bases from J, with 9 bases between. Germline V lookup: CDR1 KGHDR, CDR2 SFDVKD. CDR3 sequence reads: CATSDFGGSSYNEQFF. For the CDR3, the DNA is TGTGCCACCAGTGATTTCGGAGGGAGCTCCTACAATGAGCAGTTCTTC.

The V call is TRBV18, the J call TRBJ1-2, with TRBD1 identical over 8 bases. The ends lost 0 bases at V and 8 bases at J; junction bases unmatched: 11. There are 16 residues in the CDR3. The V gene's germline CDR1 is KGHSH and CDR2 LQKENI. For the CDR3, the DNA is TGTGCCAGCTCACCACCGAGCCAGGGGGCCATGGAAGGCTACACCTTC. It is translated as CASSPPSQGAMEGYTF.

On this clone: At the DNA level, this CDR3 is encoded by other sequences in the same sample as well. The chain links TRBV3-1 (or the pseudogene TRBV3-2) to TRBJ1-1; D unresolved. This CDR3 region has 12 residues. The V end was cut by 1 base, the J end by 5 bases, with 5 bases between. Germline CDR1 is LGHDT and CDR2 is YNNKEL (reference sequence). CDR3 in DNA: TGTGCCAGCAGCCAAGCGGGAACTGAAGCTTTCTTT. This gives the protein CASSQAGTEAFF.

The rearrangement uses TRBV5-1 and TRBJ2-1; D gene uncertain. Germline CDR1 SGHRS, CDR2 YFSETQ. The CDR3 has 15 amino acids. Trimming took off 0 bases at V and 2 bases at J, with 9 bases between the two ends. The CDR3 protein is CASSLAASTYNEQFF. The CDR3 nucleotides read TGCGCCAGCAGCTTGGCGGCTAGTACCTACAATGAGCAGTTCTTC. Using reference TRBV5-1 and TRBJ2-1 for the parts outside the CDR3, the full variable domain is KAGVTQTPRYLIKTRGQQVTLSCSPISGHRSVSWYQQTPGQGLQFLFEYFSETQRNKGNFPGRFSGRQFSNSRSEMNVSTLELGDSALYLCASSLAASTYNEQFFGPGTRLTVL.

With regard to this clone: Other DNA sequences in the same sample also yield this CDR3. The DNA of the CDR3 is TGCGCCAGCAGCTTGGGACAGGGGTCGGATACGCAGTATTTT. Translated, it gives CASSLGQGSDTQYF. The gene calls are TRBV5-1 and TRBJ2-3, with 8 positions matching TRBD1. Germline CDR1 SGHRS, CDR2 YFSETQ. The length of the CDR3 is 14 residues. The V segment lost 0 bases and the J segment 6 bases; nucleotides outside the gene matches: 3.

The chain employs TRBV7-8 and TRBJ1-1; 7 nucleotides line up with TRBD1. The V segment lost 5 bases and the J segment 1 base; nucleotides outside the gene matches: 7. The germline V gene has CDR1 SGHVS and CDR2 FQNEAQ. The CDR3 has 15 residues. CDR3 coding DNA: TGTGCCAGCAGCCCCCCGGGACAGCGGAACACTGAAGCTTTCTTT. Translated: CASSPPGQRNTEAFF.

This clone was detected only a few times. The sample contains more than one DNA sequence encoding this CDR3. The rearrangement uses TRBV6-5 and TRBJ1-1; no clear D. V dropped 2 bases and J dropped 1 base, with 11 bases sitting between them. The V gene's germline CDR1 is MNHEY and CDR2 SVGAGI. The CDR3 length is 15 residues. CDR3 protein: CASSYGGAGNTEAFF. CDR3 nucleotides: TGTGCCAGCAGTTACGGCGGCGCGGGGAACACTGAAGCTTTCTTT.

The chain is built from TRBV5-6 and TRBJ2-7; D ambiguous. This CDR3 spans 14 amino acids. Germline values: CDR1 SGHDT, CDR2 YYEEEE. With 7 bases removed from V and 2 bases from J, the gap between germline ends came to 16 bases. The CDR3 spells CASSLVRSTYEQYF. CDR3 in DNA: TGTGCCAGCTCGCTAGTCCGGTCCACCTACGAGCAGTACTTC.

The chain couples TRBV11-2 to TRBJ1-6, with 7 bases matching TRBD1. Germline V gene sequence: CDR1 SGHAT, CDR2 FQNNGV. The CDR3 is 16 amino acids. Losses at the gene ends were 3 bases for V and 6 bases for J; bases not matched to a gene: 8. For the CDR3, the DNA is TGTGCCAGCAGCTTCCCGACAGGGCGGAGTAATTCACCCCTCCACTTT. The encoded protein is CASSFPTGRSNSPLHF.

This clone has only a few counts. The junction does not match germline at one end; this may be a read error. Distinct nucleotide sequences in the sample also encode this CDR3. The chain combines TRBV7-9 with TRBJ2-7; 12 nucleotides match TRBD2. Per germline, CDR1 SEHNR and CDR2 FQNEAQ (reference sequence). CDR3 length: 13 amino acids. CDR3 sequence reads: CASSLAGGYEQYF. In nucleotides, the CDR3 is TGTGCCAGCAGCCTAGCGGGAGGGTACGAGCAGTACTTC.

V usage is TRBV28 and J usage is TRBJ1-4; D not certain. There are 19 residues in the CDR3. Between the trimmed V and J ends, which lost 5 bases and 8 bases, there was a span of 30 bases. CDR1 and CDR2 from the germline V gene are MDHEN and SYDVKM. In nucleotides, the CDR3 is TGTGCCAGCAGTATTTATCCCTTGGCGGGCAAGGAAAGAAGAGAAAAACTGTTTTTT. Translation gives CASSIYPLAGKERREKLFF.

This clone appeared once. V gene TRBV27 combines with J gene TRBJ2-7; 11 bases match TRBD2. Germline V gene sequence: CDR1 MNHEY, CDR2 SMNVEV (reference sequence). V lost 4 bases, J lost 0 bases, and 11 bases stayed unmatched. The CDR3 extends over 18 amino acids. This CDR3 reads CASSYDFFTSGGSYEQYF. The CDR3, as DNA: TGTGCCAGCAGTTACGACTTTTTCACTAGCGGGGGCTCCTACGAGCAGTACTTC.

This clone was detected only once. V is TRBV12-5 and J is TRBJ2-5; 11 positions match TRBD2. V trimming: 5 bases; J trimming: 5 bases; junction bases outside the gene matches: 7. Germline CDR1 is LGHNT and CDR2 is FRNRAP. The CDR3 totals 15 residues. CDR3 nucleotides: TGTGCTAGTGGTCCCGGGACTAGCGGCATGGAGACCCAGTACTTC. It codes for CASGPGTSGMETQYF.

In its sample, this clone was seen a few times. This chain uses TRBV28 with TRBJ2-7; TRBD2 matches 8 bases. This CDR3 contains 15 residues. The ends lost 6 bases at V and 1 base at J; junction bases unmatched: 8. Looked up from germline, CDR1 is MDHEN and CDR2 is SYDVKM. The CDR3 loop reads CASSPPGTRSYEQYF. The CDR3 DNA is TGTGCCAGCAGCCCCCCCGGGACTAGATCCTACGAGCAGTACTTC.

The chain employs TRBV11-3 and TRBJ1-3; a possible D gene is TRBD1 (5 bases). Trimming took 4 bases from V and 4 from J, leaving 17 bases between them. The CDR3 covers 16 residues. The V gene's germline CDR1 is SGHNT and CDR2 YENEEA. For the CDR3, the DNA is TGTGCCAGCAGCTCGTTGGGGCGACAGTACGGAAACACCATATATTTT. Its protein is CASSSLGRQYGNTIYF.

CDR3 in amino acids: CASSSGSLSYEQYF. The CDR3 bases are TGTGCCAGCAGTAGCGGGAGTCTCTCCTACGAGCAGTACTTC. J is TRBJ2-7 and V is TRBV6-2 or TRBV6-3; 8 bases map to TRBD2. There are 14 residues in the CDR3. Germline V gives CDR1 MNHEY, CDR2 SVGEGT. Unmatched junction bases numbered 3, after V lost 5 bases and J lost 0 bases.

V usage is TRBV5-1 and J usage is TRBJ1-3; 11 positions agree with TRBD1. Germline V lookup: CDR1 SGHRS, CDR2 YFSETQ. CDR3 length: 17 residues. V lost 4 bases and J lost 1; bases outside the gene matches: 7. The CDR3 loop reads CASSPIGQGASGNTIYF. The CDR3 DNA follows: TGCGCCAGCAGCCCGATAGGACAGGGGGCTTCTGGAAACACCATATATTTT. Complete variable domain (other parts from reference TRBV5-1 and TRBJ1-3): KAGVTQTPRYLIKTRGQQVTLSCSPISGHRSVSWYQQTPGQGLQFLFEYFSETQRNKGNFPGRFSGRQFSNSRSEMNVSTLELGDSALYLCASSPIGQGASGNTIYFGEGSWLTVV.

The chain has TRBV5-4 and TRBJ1-4; the match to TRBD1 covers 9 bases. The length of the CDR3 is 15 residues. Germline-derived CDR1 and CDR2 are SGHNT and YYREEE (reference sequence). Trimming removed 3 bases from V and 6 bases from J; junction bases left unmatched: 6. The CDR3 sequence: CASSSTGGKDEKLFF. The CDR3 DNA is TGTGCCAGCAGCTCCACAGGGGGCAAAGATGAAAAACTGTTTTTT.